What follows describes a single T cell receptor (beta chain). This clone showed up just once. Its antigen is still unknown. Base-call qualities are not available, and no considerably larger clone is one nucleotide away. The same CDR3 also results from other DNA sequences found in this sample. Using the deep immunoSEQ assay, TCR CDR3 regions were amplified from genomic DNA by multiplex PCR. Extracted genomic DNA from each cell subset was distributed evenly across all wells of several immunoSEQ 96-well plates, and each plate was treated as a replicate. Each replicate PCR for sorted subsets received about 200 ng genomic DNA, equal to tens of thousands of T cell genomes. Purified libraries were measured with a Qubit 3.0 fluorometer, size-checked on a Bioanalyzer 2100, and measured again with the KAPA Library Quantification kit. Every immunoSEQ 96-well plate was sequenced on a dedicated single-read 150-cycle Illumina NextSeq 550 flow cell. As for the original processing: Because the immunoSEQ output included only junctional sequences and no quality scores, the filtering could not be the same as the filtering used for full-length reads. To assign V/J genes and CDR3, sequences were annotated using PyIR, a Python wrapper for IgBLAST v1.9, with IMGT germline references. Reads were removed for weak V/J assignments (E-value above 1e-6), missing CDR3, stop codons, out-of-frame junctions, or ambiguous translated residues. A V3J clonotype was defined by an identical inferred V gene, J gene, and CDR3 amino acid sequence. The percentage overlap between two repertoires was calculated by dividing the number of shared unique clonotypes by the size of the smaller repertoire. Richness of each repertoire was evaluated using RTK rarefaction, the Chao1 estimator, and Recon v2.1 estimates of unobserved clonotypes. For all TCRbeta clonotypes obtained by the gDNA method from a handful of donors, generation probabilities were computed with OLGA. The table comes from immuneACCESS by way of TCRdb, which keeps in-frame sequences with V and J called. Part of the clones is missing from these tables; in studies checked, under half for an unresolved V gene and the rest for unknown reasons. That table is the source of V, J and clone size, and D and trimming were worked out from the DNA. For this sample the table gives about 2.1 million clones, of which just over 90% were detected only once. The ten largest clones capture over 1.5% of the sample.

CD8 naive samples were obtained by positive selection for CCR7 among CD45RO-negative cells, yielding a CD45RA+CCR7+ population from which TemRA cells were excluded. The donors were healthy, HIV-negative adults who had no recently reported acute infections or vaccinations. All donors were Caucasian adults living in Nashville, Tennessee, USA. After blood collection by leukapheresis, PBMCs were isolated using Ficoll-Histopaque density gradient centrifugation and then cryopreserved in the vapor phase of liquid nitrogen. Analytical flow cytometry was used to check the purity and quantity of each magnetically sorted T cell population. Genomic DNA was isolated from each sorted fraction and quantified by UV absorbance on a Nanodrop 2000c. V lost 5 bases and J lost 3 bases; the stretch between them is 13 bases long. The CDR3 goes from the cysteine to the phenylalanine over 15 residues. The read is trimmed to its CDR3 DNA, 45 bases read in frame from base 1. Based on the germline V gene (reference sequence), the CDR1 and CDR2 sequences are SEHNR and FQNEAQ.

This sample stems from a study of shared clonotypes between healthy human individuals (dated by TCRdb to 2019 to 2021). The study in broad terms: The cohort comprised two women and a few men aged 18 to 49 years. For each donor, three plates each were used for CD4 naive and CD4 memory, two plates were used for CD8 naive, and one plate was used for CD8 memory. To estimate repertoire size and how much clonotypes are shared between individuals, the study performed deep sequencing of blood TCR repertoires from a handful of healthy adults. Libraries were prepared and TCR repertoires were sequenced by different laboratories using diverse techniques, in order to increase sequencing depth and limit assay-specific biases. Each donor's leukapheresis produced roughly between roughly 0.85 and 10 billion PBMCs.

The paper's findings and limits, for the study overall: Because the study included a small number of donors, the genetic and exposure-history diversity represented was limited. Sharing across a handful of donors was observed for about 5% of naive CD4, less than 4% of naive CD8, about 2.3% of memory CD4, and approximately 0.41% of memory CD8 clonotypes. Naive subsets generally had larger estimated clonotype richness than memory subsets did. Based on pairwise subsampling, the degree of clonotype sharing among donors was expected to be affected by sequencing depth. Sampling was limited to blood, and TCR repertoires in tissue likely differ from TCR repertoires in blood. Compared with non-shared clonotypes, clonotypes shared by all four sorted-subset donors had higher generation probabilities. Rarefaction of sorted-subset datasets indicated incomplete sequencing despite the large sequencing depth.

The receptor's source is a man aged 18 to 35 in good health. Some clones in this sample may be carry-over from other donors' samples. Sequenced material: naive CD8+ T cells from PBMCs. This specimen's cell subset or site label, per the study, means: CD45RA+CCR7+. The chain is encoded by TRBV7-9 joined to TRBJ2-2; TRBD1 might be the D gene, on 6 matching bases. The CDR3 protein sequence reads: CASSHPTGYTGELFF. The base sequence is TGTGCCAGCAGCCATCCCACAGGGTACACCGGGGAGCTGTTTTTT. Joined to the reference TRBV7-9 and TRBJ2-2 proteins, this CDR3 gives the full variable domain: DTGVSQNPRHKITKRGQNVTFRCDPISEHNRLYWYRQTLGQGPEFLTYFQNEAQLEKSRLLSDRFSAERPKGSFSTLEIQRTEQGDSAMYLCASSHPTGYTGELFFGEGSRLTVL.